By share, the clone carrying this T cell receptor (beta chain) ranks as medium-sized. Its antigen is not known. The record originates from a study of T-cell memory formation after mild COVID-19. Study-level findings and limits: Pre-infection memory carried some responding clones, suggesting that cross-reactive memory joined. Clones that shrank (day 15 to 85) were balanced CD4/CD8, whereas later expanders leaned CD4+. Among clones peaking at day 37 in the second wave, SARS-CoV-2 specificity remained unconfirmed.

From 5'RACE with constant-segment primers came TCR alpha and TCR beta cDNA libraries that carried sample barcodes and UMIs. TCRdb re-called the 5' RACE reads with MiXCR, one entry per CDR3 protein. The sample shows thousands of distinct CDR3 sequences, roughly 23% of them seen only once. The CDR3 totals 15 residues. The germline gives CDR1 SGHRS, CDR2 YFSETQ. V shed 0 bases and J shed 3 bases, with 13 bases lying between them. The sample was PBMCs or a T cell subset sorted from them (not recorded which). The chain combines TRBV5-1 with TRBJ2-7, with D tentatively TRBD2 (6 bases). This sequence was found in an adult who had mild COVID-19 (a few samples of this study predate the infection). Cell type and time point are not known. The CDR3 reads CASSLVPAGIYEQYF. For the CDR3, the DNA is TGCGCCAGCAGCTTGGTGCCAGCGGGTATCTACGAGCAGTACTTC.